A single TCR beta chain is shown here with its context. Its specificity is not known. These data originate in a study of early T cells in non-severe SARS-CoV-2 infection. Germline CDR1 reads LNHDA; CDR2 reads SQIVND (reference sequence). The CDR3 has 14 amino acids. V was trimmed by 5 bases and J by 5 bases, leaving 15 bases between them. cDNA molecules, individually, were tagged with unique molecular identifiers. TCRdb redid the calling of the 5' RACE reads with MiXCR, one entry per CDR3 protein. The sample includes 63,000 or so distinct CDR3 sequences, 10% to 15% seen only once; the top ten take around 6.3%. Study findings and constraints: VDJdb matching favored anti-spike CD8 responses, missing private and CD4 specificities.

The V call is TRBV19, the J call TRBJ1-1, with a possible D match to TRBD1 (5 bases). This TCR derives from an adult who was a healthcare worker with PCR-confirmed SARS-CoV-2 infection or an uninfected control (not recorded which). Sample: whole blood. The CDR3 DNA reads as TGTGCCAGTAGTGCCGGGACGCTGAGGACTGAAGCTTTCTTT. Its protein product is CASSAGTLRTEAFF.